These T cell receptor beta chains were read from a single sample in a study of beta chain features in type 1 diabetes. Assay: immunoSEQ multiplex PCR; the TCRdb copy retains only in-frame clones and omits some. The repertoire holds about 360,000 clones, with 10% to 15% as singletons. The specimen was naive CD4+ T cells from blood. These receptors came from a woman between 18 and 29 years old with type 1 diabetes. Each CDR3 is given with its conserved first and last residue. D genes are given only for firm matches. For some rows the clone size is stated as once, few or many, or as a class when expanded; others skip it.

>.|TRBV6-5|.|TRBJ1-5
CASSWGGNQPQHF
TGTGCCAGCAGTTGGGGAGGCAATCAGCCCCAGCATTTT
>.|TRBV25-1|.|TRBJ2-7
CATLPAGSTYEQYF
TGTGCCACCCTTCCGGCAGGTTCAACCTACGAGCAGTACTTC
>.|TRBV29-1|few|TRBJ1-1
CSVVRTLNTEAFF
TGCAGCGTTGTTAGGACACTAAACACTGAAGCTTTCTTT
>.|TRBV9|few|TRBJ2-2
CASSVGVGVNTGELFF
TGTGCCAGCAGCGTAGGTGTAGGGGTGAACACCGGGGAGCTGTTTTTT
>.|TRBV5-1|.|TRBJ1-1
CASSSSDRKTEAFF
TGCGCCAGCAGCTCATCCGACAGGAAGACTGAAGCTTTCTTT
>TRBD2|TRBV14|.|TRBJ2-2
CASSPPSPTSGGPGANTGELFF
TGTGCCAGCAGCCCCCCATCCCCGACTAGCGGGGGGCCCGGAGCGAACACCGGGGAGCTGTTTTTT
>TRBD1|TRBV28|few|TRBJ2-7
CASSLYGTAYEQYF
TGTGCCAGCAGTTTATACGGGACAGCCTACGAGCAGTACTTC
>.|TRBV2|.|TRBJ1-5
CASRDLGEVQPQHF
TGTGCCAGCAGAGACTTAGGGGAGGTCCAGCCCCAGCATTTT
>.|TRBV5-1|.|TRBJ2-5
CASSKLALAKETQYF
TGCGCCAGCAGCAAGTTGGCTCTAGCGAAAGAGACCCAGTACTTC
>.|TRBV20-1|few|TRBJ1-4
CSARDGEKLFF
TGCAGTGCTAGAGACGGGGAAAAACTGTTTTTT
>TRBD2|TRBV5-1|.|TRBJ2-1
CASSLTTSEYNEQFF
TGCGCCAGCAGCTTAACGACTAGCGAGTACAATGAGCAGTTCTTC
>.|TRBV6-5|.|TRBJ1-2
CASRQGARGYTF
TGTGCCAGCAGGCAAGGGGCGAGGGGCTACACCTTC
>TRBD1|TRBV30|few|TRBJ1-1
CAWSPQGGTEAFF
TGTGCCTGGAGCCCGCAGGGGGGCACTGAAGCTTTCTTT
>TRBD2|TRBV2|few|TRBJ2-4
CASRLAGAAKNIQYF
TGTGCCAGCAGATTAGCGGGGGCGGCCAAAAACATTCAGTACTTC
>.|TRBV9|few|TRBJ2-2
CASSVGGFAGELFF
TGTGCCAGCAGCGTAGGAGGGTTCGCCGGGGAGCTGTTTTTT
>TRBD2|TRBV7-3|few|TRBJ2-5
CASSLTGTTYATYQETQYF
TGTGCCAGCAGCTTAACGGGGACTACTTACGCAACGTACCAAGAGACCCAGTACTTC
>TRBD1|TRBV27|few|TRBJ1-1
CASRRQGTLTEAFF
TGTGCCAGCAGACGACAGGGAACCCTTACTGAAGCTTTCTTT
>TRBD2|TRBV29-1|.|TRBJ2-3
CSVRSGTTTDTQYF
TGCAGCGTCCGATCCGGGACTACCACAGATACGCAGTATTTT
>.|TRBV5-4|few|TRBJ1-1
CASNKAGGVIAFF
TGTGCCAGCAACAAGGCGGGGGGGGTAATCGCTTTCTTT
>TRBD1|TRBV29-1|.|TRBJ1-1
CSVFTPTTGENTEAFF
TGCAGCGTTTTTACCCCTACGACAGGGGAGAACACTGAAGCTTTCTTT
>.|TRBV29-1|few|TRBJ1-2
CSLGGVGYTF
TGCAGCCTCGGAGGGGTGGGCTACACCTTC
>TRBD2|TRBV27|few|TRBJ2-7
CASSSGLAGEYEQYF
TGTGCCAGCAGTTCCGGACTAGCGGGAGAGTACGAGCAGTACTTC
>TRBD1|TRBV9|.|TRBJ2-7
CASSTRDSSYEQYF
TGTGCCAGCAGCACCCGGGACAGTTCCTACGAGCAGTACTTC
>TRBD1|TRBV18|few|TRBJ2-1
CASSPGQGANEQFF
TGTGCCAGCTCCCCGGGACAGGGGGCTAATGAGCAGTTCTTC
>TRBD2|TRBV7-6|.|TRBJ2-1
CASSPRSGSSGGPQGQFF
TGTGCCAGCAGCCCCCGCTCGGGTTCTAGCGGGGGGCCTCAGGGGCAGTTCTTC
>.|TRBV29-1|.|TRBJ1-4
CSVGALRWDEKLFF
TGCAGCGTTGGGGCATTAAGATGGGATGAAAAACTGTTTTTT
>.|TRBV7-2|few|TRBJ1-1
CASSVGGGLNTEAFF
TGTGCCAGCAGCGTTGGAGGTGGACTGAACACTGAAGCTTTCTTT
>.|TRBV30|.|TRBJ1-1
CAWGGELNTEAFF
TGTGCCTGGGGAGGAGAGCTGAACACTGAAGCTTTCTTT
>TRBD2|TRBV11-2|few|TRBJ2-5
CASSSSGTRLETQYF
TGTGCCAGCAGCTCCTCCGGGACTAGGTTAGAGACCCAGTACTTC
>TRBD2|TRBV30|few|TRBJ2-5
CACSYSGIQETQYF
TGTGCCTGCAGCTATAGCGGGATCCAAGAGACCCAGTACTTC